Listed below are T cell receptor beta chains from one sample, sequenced in a study of response to subunit inactivated influenza vaccine. One entry per CDR3 protein, called by TCRdb with MiXCR from the RT-PCR reads. The sample has 500,000 to 550,000 distinct CDR3 sequences, under 8.5% seen once. The sequencing used PBMCs from blood, collected 23 to 25 months after vaccination. The receptor source for this set is a man between 45 and 75 years old who received an inactivated influenza vaccine. The CDR3 runs from the conserved cysteine through the conserved F or W. The D gene is left open where the match is weak. Clone size appears in some rows only: once, few, many, or a class for an expanded clone.

TRBJ2-1	-	-	TRBV7-9	CASSVAGTLRYNEQFF	TGTGCCAGCAGCGTCGCCGGGACTCTCCGCTACAATGAGCAGTTCTTC
TRBJ1-1	-	many	TRBV6-5	CASSYNYKNTEAFF	TGTGCCAGCAGTTACAACTACAAGAACACTGAAGCTTTCTTT
TRBJ1-1	-	-	TRBV12-3/TRBV12-4	CASSLKLVGETFF	TGTGCCAGCAGTTTGAAGCTTGTGGGGGAAACTTTCTTT
TRBJ1-1	TRBD1	-	TRBV28	CASRFDRVSTEAFF	TGTGCCAGCAGATTCGACAGGGTAAGCACTGAAGCTTTCTTT
TRBJ2-7	-	many	TRBV11-1	CASSLEAGVSYEQYF	TGTGCCAGCAGCTTAGAAGCCGGGGTTTCCTACGAGCAGTACTTC
TRBJ2-1	-	-	TRBV15	CATSRPYNEQFF	TGTGCCACCAGCAGACCGTACAATGAGCAGTTCTTC
TRBJ2-7	TRBD1	many	TRBV5-1	CASSLLGQGISEQYF	TGCGCCAGCAGCTTGCTCGGACAGGGGATAAGCGAGCAGTACTTC
TRBJ1-5	-	many	TRBV12-3/TRBV12-4	CASGGQLKNQPQHF	TGTGCCAGCGGCGGACAGCTCAAGAATCAGCCCCAGCATTTT
TRBJ2-5	-	-	TRBV7-9	CASARTLRGQETQYF	TGTGCCAGCGCCCGCACCCTGCGGGGACAAGAGACCCAGTACTTC
TRBJ1-2	TRBD1	few	TRBV28	CASSLKGTGGSGYTF	TGTGCCAGCAGTTTAAAAGGGACAGGGGGCTCTGGCTACACCTTC
TRBJ2-1	-	many	TRBV4-2	CASSHTGTGEQFF	TGTGCCAGCAGCCACACCGGTACGGGGGAGCAGTTCTTC
TRBJ2-4	-	many	TRBV3-1	CASSQATGYSIQYF	TGTGCCAGCAGCCAAGCTACAGGGTATAGCATTCAGTACTTC
TRBJ2-7	-	many	TRBV6-5	CASSYSGGRAYEQYF	TGTGCCAGCAGTTACTCCGGGGGGCGCGCCTACGAGCAGTACTTC
TRBJ1-4	-	many	TRBV29-1	CSVNLGGGEKLFF	TGCAGCGTCAATCTTGGGGGAGGAGAAAAACTGTTTTTT
TRBJ2-5	-	-	TRBV7-9	CASSLLKGKGFGTQYF	TGTGCCAGCAGCTTACTCAAGGGCAAGGGGTTTGGAACCCAGTACTTC
TRBJ2-3	-	few	TRBV20-1	CSALPRDTQYF	TGCAGTGCTTTGCCTAGGGATACGCAGTATTTT
TRBJ1-4	-	-	TRBV5-1	CASSRSTGNEKLFF	TGCGCCAGCAGCAGGTCGACAGGAAATGAAAAACTGTTTTTT
TRBJ2-7	-	many	TRBV3-1	CASSQNYEQYF	TGTGCCAGCAGTCAAAACTACGAGCAGTACTTC
TRBJ1-5	-	few	TRBV15	CATIRGGDSNQPQHF	TGTGCCACCATAAGAGGCGGGGATAGCAATCAGCCCCAGCATTTT
TRBJ1-5	-	-	TRBV4-3	CASSQEGLWRAGYSNQPQHF	TGCGCCAGCAGCCAAGAAGGACTCTGGAGGGCTGGTTATAGCAATCAGCCCCAGCATTTT
TRBJ2-2	TRBD1	-	TRBV4-3	CASSPETGGTGELFF	TGCGCCAGCAGCCCGGAGACAGGGGGAACCGGGGAGCTGTTTTTT
TRBJ2-3	-	-	TRBV12-3/TRBV12-4	CATSGGAGTDTQYF	TGTGCCACCTCTGGGGGAGCGGGCACAGATACGCAGTATTTT
TRBJ2-1	-	many	TRBV29-1	CSVEAWTAGNEQFF	TGCAGCGTTGAGGCCTGGACAGCGGGTAATGAGCAGTTCTTC
TRBJ2-5	TRBD2	-	TRBV10-3	CAIKNVAGPAETQYF	TGTGCCATCAAGAATGTAGCGGGACCTGCGGAGACCCAGTACTTC
TRBJ2-3	-	-	TRBV20-1	CSASQRDTQYF	TGCAGTGCTAGTCAGCGAGATACGCAGTATTTT
TRBJ2-4	-	-	TRBV28	CASSPIMGGGSFIQYF	TGTGCCAGCAGTCCCATTATGGGGGGAGGCAGCTTCATTCAGTACTTC
TRBJ2-5	-	many	TRBV29-1	CSVEGGTAQETQYF	TGCAGCGTTGAAGGCGGGACCGCGCAAGAGACCCAGTACTTC
TRBJ1-1	-	few	TRBV4-2	CASSPTRAATEAFF	TGTGCCAGCAGCCCGACGCGGGCAGCCACTGAAGCTTTCTTT
TRBJ2-3	-	-	TRBV20-1	CSARARRASTDTQYF	TGCAGTGCTAGAGCTAGACGTGCTAGCACAGATACGCAGTATTTT
TRBJ2-5	TRBD1	few	TRBV12-3/TRBV12-4	CASSTGQGRGNQETQYF	TGTGCCAGCAGTACCGGACAGGGGCGAGGGAACCAAGAGACCCAGTACTTC
TRBJ2-7	-	many	TRBV7-9	CASSLDLIYEQYF	TGTGCCAGCAGCTTAGATTTAATCTACGAGCAGTACTTC
TRBJ1-1	-	many	TRBV5-1	CASSLYENTEAFF	TGCGCCAGCAGCTTGTATGAGAACACTGAAGCTTTCTTT
TRBJ2-5	-	few	TRBV20-1	CSVRGAGFNSETQYF	TGCAGTGTCCGGGGGGCAGGTTTCAACAGCGAGACCCAGTACTTC
TRBJ2-7	TRBD2	many	TRBV12-3/TRBV12-4	CASSFGLAAGDEQYF	TGTGCCAGCAGTTTTGGACTAGCGGCCGGGGACGAGCAGTACTTC
TRBJ2-1	-	-	TRBV5-1	CASSLAGVSQGGEQFF	TGCGCCAGCAGCTTGGCCGGAGTAAGTCAGGGCGGTGAGCAGTTCTTC
TRBJ1-1	-	-	TRBV7-9	CASRLDGNTEAFF	TGTGCCAGCAGACTGGACGGAAACACTGAAGCTTTCTTT
TRBJ2-1	-	many	TRBV15	CATSRPDYNEQFF	TGTGCCACCAGCAGGCCGGATTACAATGAGCAGTTCTTC
TRBJ1-5	-	few	TRBV4-1	CASSREGNQPQHF	TGCGCCAGCAGCCGGGAAGGGAATCAGCCCCAGCATTTT
TRBJ2-3	-	many	TRBV29-1	CSALATATDTQYF	TGCAGCGCATTAGCGACTGCCACAGATACGCAGTATTTT
TRBJ2-6	-	-	TRBV11-1	CASSLGRGALIFSGANVLTF	TGTGCCAGCAGCCTAGGCCGGGGGGCGTTGATTTTCTCTGGGGCCAACGTCCTGACTTTC
TRBJ2-1	TRBD2	few	TRBV15	CATSRGRLAAFNEQFF	TGTGCCACCAGCAGAGGTCGGCTAGCGGCTTTCAATGAGCAGTTCTTC
TRBJ2-3	-	few	TRBV11-2	CASSSWGRVVDTQYF	TGTGCCAGCAGCTCCTGGGGCAGGGTGGTAGATACGCAGTATTTT
TRBJ2-1	TRBD2	many	TRBV28	CASSPWGAGGSYNEQFF	TGTGCCAGCAGCCCTTGGGGGGCGGGAGGGTCCTACAATGAGCAGTTCTTC
TRBJ1-4	-	many	TRBV3-1	CASSPAGSLNEKLFF	TGTGCCAGCAGCCCGGCGGGTAGTCTTAATGAAAAACTGTTTTTT
TRBJ2-1	TRBD2	few	TRBV18	CASSLPGGNNEQFF	TGTGCCAGCTCACTACCGGGGGGGAACAATGAGCAGTTCTTC
TRBJ2-7	TRBD2	-	TRBV7-2	CASSLRLAGKGYEQYF	TGTGCCAGCAGCTTAAGGCTAGCGGGAAAGGGCTACGAGCAGTACTTC
TRBJ2-5	-	-	TRBV5-1	CASSLNWVTQETQYF	TGCGCCAGCAGCTTGAATTGGGTAACCCAAGAGACCCAGTACTTC
TRBJ1-4	-	many	TRBV10-3	CAISGDDEKLFF	TGTGCCATCAGTGGGGACGATGAAAAACTGTTTTTT
TRBJ2-5	-	-	TRBV20-1	CSARKGGIRETQYF	TGCAGTGCTCGAAAAGGGGGAATAAGGGAGACCCAGTACTTC
TRBJ2-3	TRBD2	many	TRBV30	CAWSGGGTDTQYF	TGTGCCTGGAGTGGGGGAGGGACAGATACGCAGTATTTT